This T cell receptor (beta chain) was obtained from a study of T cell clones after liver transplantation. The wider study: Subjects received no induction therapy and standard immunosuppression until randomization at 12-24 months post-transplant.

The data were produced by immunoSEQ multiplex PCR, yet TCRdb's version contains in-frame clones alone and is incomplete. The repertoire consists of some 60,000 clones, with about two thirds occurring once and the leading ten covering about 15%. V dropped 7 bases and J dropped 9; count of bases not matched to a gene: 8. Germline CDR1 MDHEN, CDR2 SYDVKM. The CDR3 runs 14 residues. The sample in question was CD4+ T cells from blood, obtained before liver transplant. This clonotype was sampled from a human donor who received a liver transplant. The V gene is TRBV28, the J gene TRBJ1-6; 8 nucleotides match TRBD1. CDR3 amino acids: CASILSGGTSPLHF. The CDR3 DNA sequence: TGTGCCAGCATCTTGTCAGGGGGCACTTCACCCCTCCACTTT.